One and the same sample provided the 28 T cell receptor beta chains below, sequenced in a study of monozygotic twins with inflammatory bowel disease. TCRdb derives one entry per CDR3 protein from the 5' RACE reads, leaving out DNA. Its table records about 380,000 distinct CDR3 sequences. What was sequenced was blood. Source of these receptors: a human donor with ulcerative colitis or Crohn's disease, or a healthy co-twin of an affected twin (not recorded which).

CDR3 region: CASSLAYRNTEAFF. The rearrangement joins TRBV7-2 to TRBJ1-1. CDR1 and CDR2 (germline): SGHTA, FQGNSA. This CDR3 contains 14 residues.

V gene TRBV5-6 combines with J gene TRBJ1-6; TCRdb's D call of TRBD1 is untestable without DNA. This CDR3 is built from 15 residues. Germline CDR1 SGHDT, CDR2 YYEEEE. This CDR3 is CASSLWQGRGSPLHF.

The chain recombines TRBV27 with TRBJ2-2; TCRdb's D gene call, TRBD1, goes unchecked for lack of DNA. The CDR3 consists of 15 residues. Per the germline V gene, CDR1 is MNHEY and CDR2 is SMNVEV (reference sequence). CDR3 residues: CASSPGTGVPGELFF.

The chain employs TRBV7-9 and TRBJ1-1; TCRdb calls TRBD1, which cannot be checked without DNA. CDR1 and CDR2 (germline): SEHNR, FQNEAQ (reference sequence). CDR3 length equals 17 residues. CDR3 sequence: CASSQTLGQGVWTEAFF.

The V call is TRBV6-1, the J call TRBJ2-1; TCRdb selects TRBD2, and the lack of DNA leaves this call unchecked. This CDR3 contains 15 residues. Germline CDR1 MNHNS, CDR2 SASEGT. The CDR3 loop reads CASSPRDSRYDEQFF.

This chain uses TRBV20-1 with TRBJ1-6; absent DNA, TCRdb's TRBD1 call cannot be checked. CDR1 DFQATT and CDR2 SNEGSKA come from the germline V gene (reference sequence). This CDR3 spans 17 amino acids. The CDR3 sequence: CSARRSDINSYNSPLHF.

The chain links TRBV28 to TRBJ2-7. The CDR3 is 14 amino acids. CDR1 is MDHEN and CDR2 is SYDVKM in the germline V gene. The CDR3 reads CASSYPQSPYEQYF.

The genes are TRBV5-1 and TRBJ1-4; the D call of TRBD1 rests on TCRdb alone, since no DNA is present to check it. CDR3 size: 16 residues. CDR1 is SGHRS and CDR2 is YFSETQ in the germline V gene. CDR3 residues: CASSLANSPEGEKLFF.

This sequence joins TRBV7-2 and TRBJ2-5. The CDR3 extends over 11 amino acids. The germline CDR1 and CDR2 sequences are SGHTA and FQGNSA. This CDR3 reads CASASRETQYF. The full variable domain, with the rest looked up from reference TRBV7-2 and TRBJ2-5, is GAGVSQSPSNKVTEKGKDVELRCDPISGHTALYWYRQSLGQGLEFLIYFQGNSAPDKSGLPSDRFSAERTGGSVSTLTIQRTQQEDSAVYLCASASRETQYFGPGTRLLVL.

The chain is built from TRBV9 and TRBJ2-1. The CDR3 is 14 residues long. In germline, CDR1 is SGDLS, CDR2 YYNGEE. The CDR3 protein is CASSVSDAGGVEFF.

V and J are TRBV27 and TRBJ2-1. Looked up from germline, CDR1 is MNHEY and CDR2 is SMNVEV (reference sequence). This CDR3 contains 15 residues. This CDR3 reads CASSLGFTSYNEQFF.

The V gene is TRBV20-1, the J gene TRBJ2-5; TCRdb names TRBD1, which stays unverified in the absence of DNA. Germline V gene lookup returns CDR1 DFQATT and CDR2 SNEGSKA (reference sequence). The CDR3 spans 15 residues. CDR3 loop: CSARVGGVGSETQYF.

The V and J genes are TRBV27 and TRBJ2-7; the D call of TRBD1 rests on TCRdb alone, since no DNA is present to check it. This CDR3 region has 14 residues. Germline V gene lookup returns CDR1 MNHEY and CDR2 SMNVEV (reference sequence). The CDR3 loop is CASSSLGPSYEQYF.

CDR3 amino acids: CASSLRTGQGMGYGYTF. V and J are TRBV7-2 and TRBJ1-2; TCRdb returns TRBD1, unconfirmable since there is no DNA. The CDR3 has 17 residues. Germline lookup yields CDR1 SGHTA and CDR2 FQGNSA. Supplemented by reference TRBV7-2 and TRBJ1-2, the full variable domain reads GAGVSQSPSNKVTEKGKDVELRCDPISGHTALYWYRQSLGQGLEFLIYFQGNSAPDKSGLPSDRFSAERTGGSVSTLTIQRTQQEDSAVYLCASSLRTGQGMGYGYTFGSGTRLTVV.

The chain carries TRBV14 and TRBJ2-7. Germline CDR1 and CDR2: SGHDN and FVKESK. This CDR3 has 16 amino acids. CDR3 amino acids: CASSQDLRAARYEQYF. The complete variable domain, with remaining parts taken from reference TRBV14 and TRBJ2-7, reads EAGVTQFPSHSVIEKGQTVTLRCDPISGHDNLYWYRRVMGKEIKFLLHFVKESKQDESGMPNNRFLAERTGGTYSTLKVQPAELEDSGVYFCASSQDLRAARYEQYFGPGTRLTVT.

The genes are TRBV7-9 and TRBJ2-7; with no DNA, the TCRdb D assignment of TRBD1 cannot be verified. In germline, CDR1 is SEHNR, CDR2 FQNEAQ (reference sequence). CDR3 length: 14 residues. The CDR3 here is CASSPYRGPNEQYF.

The CDR3 protein is CASSYSGGRESYNEQFF. The V call is TRBV6-5, the J call TRBJ2-1. The CDR3 spans 17 residues. Germline lookup yields CDR1 MNHEY and CDR2 SVGAGI.

This chain's CDR3 is CASSLDWAGANVLTF. The chain has TRBV5-1 and TRBJ2-6. The CDR3 totals 15 residues. CDR1 and CDR2 from the germline V gene are SGHRS and YFSETQ. Filled out from reference TRBV5-1 and TRBJ2-6, the complete variable domain reads KAGVTQTPRYLIKTRGQQVTLSCSPISGHRSVSWYQQTPGQGLQFLFEYFSETQRNKGNFPGRFSGRQFSNSRSEMNVSTLELGDSALYLCASSLDWAGANVLTFGAGSRLTVL.

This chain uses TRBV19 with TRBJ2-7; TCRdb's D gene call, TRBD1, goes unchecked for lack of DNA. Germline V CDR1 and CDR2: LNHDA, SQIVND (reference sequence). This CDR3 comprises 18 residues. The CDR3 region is CASSIHPRPTGNPYEQYF.

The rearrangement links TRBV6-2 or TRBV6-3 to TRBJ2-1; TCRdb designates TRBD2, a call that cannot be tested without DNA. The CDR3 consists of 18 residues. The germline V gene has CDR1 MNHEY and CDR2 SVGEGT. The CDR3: CASSSSRLLAGADDEQFF.

CDR3 sequence reads: CASSLAQPLNEQFF. The rearrangement uses TRBV12-3 or TRBV12-4 and TRBJ2-1. The CDR3 covers 14 residues.

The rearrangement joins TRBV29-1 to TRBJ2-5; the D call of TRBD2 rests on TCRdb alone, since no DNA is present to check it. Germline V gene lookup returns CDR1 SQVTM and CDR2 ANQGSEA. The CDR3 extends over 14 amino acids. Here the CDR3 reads CSVEEGLAGETQYF.

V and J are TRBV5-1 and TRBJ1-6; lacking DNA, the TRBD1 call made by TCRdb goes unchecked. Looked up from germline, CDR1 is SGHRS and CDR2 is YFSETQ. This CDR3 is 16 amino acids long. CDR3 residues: CASRQRSGETTPPLHF.

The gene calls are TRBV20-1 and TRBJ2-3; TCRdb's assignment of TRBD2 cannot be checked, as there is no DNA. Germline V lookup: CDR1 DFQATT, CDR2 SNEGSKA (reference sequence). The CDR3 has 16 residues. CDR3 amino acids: CSAFIGIAGGIGTQYF.

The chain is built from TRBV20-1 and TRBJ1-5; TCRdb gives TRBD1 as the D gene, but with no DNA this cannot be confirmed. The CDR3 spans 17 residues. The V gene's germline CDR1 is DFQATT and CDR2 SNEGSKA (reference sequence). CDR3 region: CSATGGTGPLRDQPQHF.

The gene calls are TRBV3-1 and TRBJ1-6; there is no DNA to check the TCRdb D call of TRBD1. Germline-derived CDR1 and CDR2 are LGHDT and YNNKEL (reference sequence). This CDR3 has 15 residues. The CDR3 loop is CASSQRDRGGSPLHF.

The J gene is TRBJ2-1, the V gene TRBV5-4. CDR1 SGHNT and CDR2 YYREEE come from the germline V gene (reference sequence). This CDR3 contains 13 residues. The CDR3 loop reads CASSATFSDEQFF.

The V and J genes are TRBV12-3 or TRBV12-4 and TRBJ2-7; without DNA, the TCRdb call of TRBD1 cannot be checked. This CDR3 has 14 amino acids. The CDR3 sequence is CASSSRGGAYEQYF.